This is a list of T cell receptor beta chains from one sample in a study of cytomegalovirus exposure and HLA in healthy donors. Here immunoSEQ multiplex PCR was the method, and the copy in TCRdb shows in-frame clones only, minus some. The sample records 150,000 or so clones, around 80% being singletons. Sequencing was carried out using PBMCs. These TCRs come from a young woman in good health and CMV-seronegative. Both conserved end residues are part of each CDR3. The order of the fields is CDR3 DNA, CDR3 protein, V gene, D gene, clone size, J gene. D genes are given only for firm matches. For some rows the clone size is stated as once, few or many, or as a class when expanded; others skip it.

CDR3 DNA: TGTGCCAGCGGCTCGGGGACAGGGTATGAAAAACTGTTTTTT
CDR3 protein: CASGSGTGYEKLFF
V gene: TRBV7-9
D gene: TRBD1
clone size: .
J gene: TRBJ1-4

CDR3 DNA: TGTGCCAGTTCCCAGGGCCACAGAGAGCCCCAGCATTTT
CDR3 protein: CASSQGHREPQHF
V gene: TRBV6-1
D gene: .
clone size: .
J gene: TRBJ1-5

CDR3 DNA: TGTGCCAGCAGTCGGGGTAAGGGACAGCCCCAGCATTTT
CDR3 protein: CASSRGKGQPQHF
V gene: TRBV25-1
D gene: .
clone size: .
J gene: TRBJ1-5

CDR3 DNA: TGTGCCAGTAGTATAGATTCGCGGGGGGAGCCCCAGCATTTT
CDR3 protein: CASSIDSRGEPQHF
V gene: TRBV19
D gene: .
clone size: .
J gene: TRBJ1-5

CDR3 DNA: TGTGCCAGCGGCCCTACCCGAGGGAGCGGGGGGAGTCCAGATACGCAGTATTTT
CDR3 protein: CASGPTRGSGGSPDTQYF
V gene: TRBV5-6
D gene: TRBD2
clone size: .
J gene: TRBJ2-3

CDR3 DNA: TGTGCTAGCAGCTTAGTTGAATCGGCCCGACTATTCACCGGGGAGCTGTTTTTT
CDR3 protein: CASSLVESARLFTGELFF
V gene: TRBV7-7
D gene: .
clone size: few
J gene: TRBJ2-2

CDR3 DNA: TGTGCCTGGAGTGTTCTCAGGTTTCCTTCCTACAATGAGCAGTTCTTC
CDR3 protein: CAWSVLRFPSYNEQFF
V gene: TRBV30
D gene: .
clone size: .
J gene: TRBJ2-1

CDR3 DNA: TGTGCCAGCAGCCGACAGGGAGATTTAGTATGGAATCAGCCCCAGCATTTT
CDR3 protein: CASSRQGDLVWNQPQHF
V gene: TRBV5-6
D gene: TRBD1
clone size: once
J gene: TRBJ1-5

CDR3 DNA: TGTGCCAGCAGCCTGGGGAGAACGATTCAGTACTTC
CDR3 protein: CASSLGRTIQYF
V gene: TRBV7-2
D gene: .
clone size: .
J gene: TRBJ2-4

CDR3 DNA: TGCAGCGCTCGCGGACTCGGCGGCATATACAATGAGCAGTTCTTC
CDR3 protein: CSARGLGGIYNEQFF
V gene: TRBV29-1
D gene: .
clone size: once
J gene: TRBJ2-1

CDR3 DNA: TGTGCCACCACAGGATATTCCTACGAGCAGTACTTC
CDR3 protein: CATTGYSYEQYF
V gene: TRBV19
D gene: .
clone size: .
J gene: TRBJ2-7

CDR3 DNA: TGTGCCAGCAGCCCTCGCGAGGGGGCAGACAATGAGCAGTTCTTC
CDR3 protein: CASSPREGADNEQFF
V gene: TRBV7-9
D gene: TRBD1
clone size: .
J gene: TRBJ2-1

CDR3 DNA: TGTGCCACTTCCCGCAAGTGGGGAGCTGATACGCAGTATTTT
CDR3 protein: CATSRKWGADTQYF
V gene: TRBV10-3
D gene: .
clone size: .
J gene: TRBJ2-3

CDR3 DNA: TGTGCCAGTAGTATAGGACAGGGCCGGGAAAAACTGTTTTTT
CDR3 protein: CASSIGQGREKLFF
V gene: TRBV19
D gene: TRBD1
clone size: .
J gene: TRBJ1-4

CDR3 DNA: TGTGCCAGCAGTGAGAAGGGACAGACTACTAACTATGGCTACACCTTC
CDR3 protein: CASSEKGQTTNYGYTF
V gene: TRBV2
D gene: TRBD1
clone size: few
J gene: TRBJ1-2

CDR3 DNA: TGTGCCAGCAGTTTCGAGGGTTACGGAGGCTACACCTTC
CDR3 protein: CASSFEGYGGYTF
V gene: TRBV27
D gene: .
clone size: .
J gene: TRBJ1-2

CDR3 DNA: TGCGCCAGCAGCCAAGATATTTCCGGAAACACCATATATTTT
CDR3 protein: CASSQDISGNTIYF
V gene: TRBV4-3
D gene: .
clone size: few
J gene: TRBJ1-3

CDR3 DNA: TGCAGCGTTAGAGTTACAGGTCCCTATGGCTACACCTTC
CDR3 protein: CSVRVTGPYGYTF
V gene: TRBV29-1
D gene: .
clone size: .
J gene: TRBJ1-2

CDR3 DNA: TGTGCCAGCATTAAACAGGGCTCCTACGAGCAGTACTTC
CDR3 protein: CASIKQGSYEQYF
V gene: TRBV6-5
D gene: .
clone size: .
J gene: TRBJ2-7

CDR3 DNA: TGCGCCAGCAGCCCGGAGGGGAAAACCACCTACGAGCAGTACTTC
CDR3 protein: CASSPEGKTTYEQYF
V gene: TRBV4-3
D gene: .
clone size: once
J gene: TRBJ2-7

CDR3 DNA: TGTGCCAGCAGCGCAACAGGGAGGGGGAACACTGAAGCTTTCTTT
CDR3 protein: CASSATGRGNTEAFF
V gene: TRBV9
D gene: .
clone size: .
J gene: TRBJ1-1

CDR3 DNA: TGCGCCAGCAGCTTGGTTCCGGGCGGGAGGGCCTACGAGCAGTACTTC
CDR3 protein: CASSLVPGGRAYEQYF
V gene: TRBV5-1
D gene: TRBD2
clone size: .
J gene: TRBJ2-7

CDR3 DNA: TGTGCCAGCAGTCGGGGGGAAAACAATGAGCAGTTCTTC
CDR3 protein: CASSRGENNEQFF
V gene: TRBV6-5
D gene: TRBD2
clone size: .
J gene: TRBJ2-1

CDR3 DNA: .
CDR3 protein: CASTSGGRPEQFF
V gene: TRBV19
D gene: .
clone size: .
J gene: TRBJ2-1

CDR3 DNA: TGTGCCAGCAGTGATAAGCGGGAAACAGATACGCAGTATTTT
CDR3 protein: CASSDKRETDTQYF
V gene: TRBV6-4
D gene: TRBD2
clone size: .
J gene: TRBJ2-3

CDR3 DNA: TGCGCCAGCAGCTTTGTCTTCGACACCTCCTACGAGCAGTACTTC
CDR3 protein: CASSFVFDTSYEQYF
V gene: TRBV5-1
D gene: .
clone size: .
J gene: TRBJ2-7

CDR3 DNA: TGCGCCAGCAGCGCAGGGTTTTCCTATGGCTACACCTTC
CDR3 protein: CASSAGFSYGYTF
V gene: TRBV10-1
D gene: .
clone size: .
J gene: TRBJ1-2

CDR3 DNA: TGCGCCAGCAGCCAAGTGGTAGCGGGATTACAAGAGACCCAGTACTTC
CDR3 protein: CASSQVVAGLQETQYF
V gene: TRBV4-1
D gene: TRBD2
clone size: .
J gene: TRBJ2-5

CDR3 DNA: TGCGCCAGCAGCTTGGGCAGCGGGAGGGTAACCACCGCAAATGAGCAGTTCTTC
CDR3 protein: CASSLGSGRVTTANEQFF
V gene: TRBV5-1
D gene: TRBD2
clone size: few
J gene: TRBJ2-1

CDR3 DNA: TGTGCCAGCAGCCAAGCAGTTAACTATGGCTACACCTTC
CDR3 protein: CASSQAVNYGYTF
V gene: TRBV14
D gene: .
clone size: few
J gene: TRBJ1-2

CDR3 DNA: TGCGCCAGCAGCCCCCTAGCGGGCGATCTTCTTGATACGCAGTATTTT
CDR3 protein: CASSPLAGDLLDTQYF
V gene: TRBV4-1
D gene: TRBD2
clone size: once
J gene: TRBJ2-3

CDR3 DNA: TGTGCCATCAGTGCCGGGACTAGCGACGCAGATACGCAGTATTTT
CDR3 protein: CAISAGTSDADTQYF
V gene: TRBV10-3
D gene: TRBD2
clone size: .
J gene: TRBJ2-3

CDR3 DNA: TGTGCCAGCAGCCTCGACGTAACGGGACAGGGTAACTATGGCTACACCTTC
CDR3 protein: CASSLDVTGQGNYGYTF
V gene: TRBV5-6
D gene: TRBD1
clone size: .
J gene: TRBJ1-2

CDR3 DNA: TGTGCCAGCAGCTCCCCCGCGGGCGCGAGCACCGGGGAGCTGTTTTTT
CDR3 protein: CASSSPAGASTGELFF
V gene: TRBV13
D gene: .
clone size: .
J gene: TRBJ2-2

CDR3 DNA: TGTGCCAGCAGCGCCCGAGGAGCCTCGGTTGTGGAGACCCAGTACTTC
CDR3 protein: CASSARGASVVETQYF
V gene: TRBV2
D gene: .
clone size: .
J gene: TRBJ2-5

CDR3 DNA: TGTGCCAGCTCACCAAGGAGCGGGAGGACCAACACCGGGGAGCTGTTTTTT
CDR3 protein: CASSPRSGRTNTGELFF
V gene: TRBV18
D gene: TRBD2
clone size: .
J gene: TRBJ2-2

CDR3 DNA: TGTGCCAGCAGCTTGTGGGGGGCTGGAAACACCATATATTTT
CDR3 protein: CASSLWGAGNTIYF
V gene: TRBV5-4
D gene: .
clone size: .
J gene: TRBJ1-3

CDR3 DNA: TGCGCCAGCAGCTTTAACTTTGGGGGCGCCTACGAGCAGTACTTC
CDR3 protein: CASSFNFGGAYEQYF
V gene: TRBV5-1
D gene: .
clone size: .
J gene: TRBJ2-7

CDR3 DNA: TGTGCCAGCAGCAGAACTAGCGGGAGGGCCCTTGGCTTC
CDR3 protein: CASSRTSGRALGF
V gene: TRBV28
D gene: TRBD2
clone size: .
J gene: TRBJ2-7

CDR3 DNA: TGTGCCAGCTCTACCACCGAGGGTACCTATGGCTACACCTTC
CDR3 protein: CASSTTEGTYGYTF
V gene: TRBV18
D gene: .
clone size: .
J gene: TRBJ1-2

CDR3 DNA: TGCGCCAGCAGCTTGGGAACAGCGGGTACCGGGGAGCTGTTTTTT
CDR3 protein: CASSLGTAGTGELFF
V gene: TRBV5-1
D gene: .
clone size: .
J gene: TRBJ2-2

CDR3 DNA: TGCGCCAGCGTCCGGGACAGGCGGGCGGAGACCCAGTACTTC
CDR3 protein: CASVRDRRAETQYF
V gene: TRBV5-1
D gene: TRBD1
clone size: .
J gene: TRBJ2-5

CDR3 DNA: TGCGCCAGCAGCCAGATGGGGGGGACCAGGGAGCAGTACTTC
CDR3 protein: CASSQMGGTREQYF
V gene: TRBV4-1
D gene: TRBD2
clone size: .
J gene: TRBJ2-7

CDR3 DNA: TGTGCCAGCAGTTCCCCCGGGGGGAATGGCTACACCTTC
CDR3 protein: CASSSPGGNGYTF
V gene: TRBV27
D gene: .
clone size: .
J gene: TRBJ1-2

CDR3 DNA: TGTGCCAGCTCACACAGACAGGGTTACTCCTACGAGCAGTACTTC
CDR3 protein: CASSHRQGYSYEQYF
V gene: TRBV18
D gene: TRBD1
clone size: .
J gene: TRBJ2-7

CDR3 DNA: TGTGCCAGCAGGTTCTTGTCGGGAGACTACGAGCAGTACTTC
CDR3 protein: CASRFLSGDYEQYF
V gene: TRBV6-6
D gene: .
clone size: few
J gene: TRBJ2-7

CDR3 DNA: TGTGCCAGCAGCGTAGGGACTAGCGGGATACGTGAGACCCAGTACTTC
CDR3 protein: CASSVGTSGIRETQYF
V gene: TRBV9
D gene: TRBD2
clone size: .
J gene: TRBJ2-5

CDR3 DNA: TGTGCCAGCAGTAAGGGACTAGCGGGTCCTGGGGAGCTGTTTTTT
CDR3 protein: CASSKGLAGPGELFF
V gene: TRBV28
D gene: TRBD2
clone size: .
J gene: TRBJ2-2